The 22 T cell receptor beta chains listed next were all sequenced from one sample in a study of CD8 T cells in Susac syndrome. After extraction with the RNeasy kit, about 0.45 to 1 ug of the RNA was reverse transcribed using random hexamers. TCRdb processed the immunoSEQ multiplex PCR reads anew with MiXCR; each CDR3 protein has one entry. The sample has more than 150,000 distinct CDR3 sequences, about 95% seen once. The sequencing input was CD8+ T cells from PBMCs. The receptors stem from a human donor with multiple sclerosis.

J is TRBJ2-7 and V is TRBV27, with 11 bases matching TRBD2. Trimming took 4 bases from V and 7 from J; bases not matched to a gene: 3. Per the germline V gene, CDR1 is MNHEY and CDR2 is SMNVEV (reference sequence). This CDR3 has 13 residues. The CDR3 sequence is CASSSGTSGEQYF. CDR3 nucleotides: TGTGCCAGCAGTTCTGGGACTAGCGGAGAGCAGTACTTC.

This sequence joins TRBV2 and TRBJ2-3; D gene ambiguous. The CDR3 covers 15 residues. V was shortened by 6 bases and J by 0 bases, with 13 bases between the two germline ends. In germline, CDR1 is SNHLY, CDR2 FYNNEI. The CDR3 spells CASRERWASTDTQYF. The CDR3 DNA sequence: TGTGCCAGCAGGGAAAGATGGGCTAGCACAGATACGCAGTATTTT.

The chain has TRBV29-1 and TRBJ2-1; 12 bases align to TRBD2. Germline values: CDR1 SQVTM, CDR2 ANQGSEA. The CDR3 extends over 15 amino acids. With V trimmed by 7 bases and J by 5 bases, 9 bases remained unmatched. CDR3 nucleotide sequence: TGCAGCGCAGGACTAGCGGGGCCCTTGGACAATGAGCAGTTCTTC. This sequence encodes CSAGLAGPLDNEQFF.

The chain has TRBV14 and TRBJ2-1, with D hard to call. The V end lost 4 bases, the J end lost 5 bases, and 9 bases lay between the germline ends. This CDR3 spans 13 amino acids. Germline CDR1 SGHDN, CDR2 FVKESK. CDR3 in DNA: TGTGCCAGCAGCCCGCTGGCCGACAATGAGCAGTTCTTC. Encoded protein: CASSPLADNEQFF.

The gene calls are TRBV11-3 and TRBJ2-1, with D possibly being TRBD1 (5 bases). V was pared by 5 bases and J by 3 bases, with 11 bases between. Germline V lookup: CDR1 SGHNT, CDR2 YENEEA. This CDR3 has 14 residues. CDR3 protein: CASSVEGHYNEQFF. Written as DNA, the CDR3 is TGTGCCAGCAGCGTCGAAGGACACTACAATGAGCAGTTCTTC.

The chain links TRBV2 to TRBJ2-5; the D gene is possibly TRBD2 (6 bases). V lost 4 bases, J lost 2 bases, and 14 bases lay in between. Germline values: CDR1 SNHLY, CDR2 FYNNEI. The CDR3 totals 15 residues. The CDR3 here is CASSAWASAQETQYF. The CDR3 DNA follows: TGTGCCAGCAGTGCCTGGGCTAGCGCACAAGAGACCCAGTACTTC. Supplemented by reference TRBV2 and TRBJ2-5, the full variable domain reads EPEVTQTPSHQVTQMGQEVILRCVPISNHLYFYWYRQILGQKVEFLVSFYNNEISEKSEIFDDQFSVERPDGSNFTLKIRSTKLEDSAMYFCASSAWASAQETQYFGPGTRLLVL.

The chain couples TRBV9 to TRBJ2-7, with 9 bases lining up with TRBD2. The junction had 4 bases not matched to a gene; V was cut back by 4 bases and J by 5 bases. The germline V gene encodes CDR1 SGDLS and CDR2 YYNGEE. CDR3 size: 13 residues. CDR3 loop: CASSPAGGNEQYV. As DNA, the CDR3 is TGTGCCAGCAGCCCGGCGGGGGGGAACGAGCAGTACGTC.

CDR3 DNA sequence: TGTGCCAGCTCACGGGGCTCCTCGGACGAGCAGTACGTC. Translated, it gives CASSRGSSDEQYV. V and J are TRBV18 and TRBJ2-7; TRBD1 might be the D (5 bases). Deletions cut 4 bases from V and 5 bases from J, with 12 bases between. CDR1 and CDR2 (germline): KGHSH, LQKENI. The CDR3 covers 13 residues.

The rearrangement links TRBV5-1 to TRBJ2-2; D uncertain. The CDR3 consists of 14 residues. Germline loops: CDR1 SGHRS, CDR2 YFSETQ. Trimming left V 7 bases short and J 4 bases short, with 14 bases between. The CDR3 bases are TGCGCCAGCCTTCCCATAGAGAGCACCGGGGAGCTGTTTTTT. Its protein is CASLPIESTGELFF.

The J gene is TRBJ2-3, the V gene TRBV5-1, with 14 bases aligning to TRBD2. The length of the CDR3 is 18 residues. The germline gives CDR1 SGHRS, CDR2 YFSETQ. With V trimmed by 6 bases and J by 0 bases, 9 bases remained unmatched. CDR3 coding DNA: TGCGCCAGCAATACCGGGACTAGCGGGGGCCTAAGCACAGATACGCAGTATTTT. Its translation: CASNTGTSGGLSTDTQYF.

The table lists this clonotype with a count of one. CDR3 in amino acids: CASSPVQSYEQYF. CDR3 bases: TGTGCCAGCAGTCCCGTCCAATCCTACGAGCAGTACTTC. The chain combines TRBV3-1 with TRBJ2-7; the D is unclear. From germline, CDR1 is LGHDT and CDR2 YNNKEL (reference sequence). V was pared by 6 bases and J by 1 base, with 10 bases between. The CDR3 extends over 13 amino acids.

The chain recombines TRBV29-1 with TRBJ1-1; the match to TRBD1 covers 8 bases. Trimming took 7 bases from V and 4 from J; bases not matched to a gene: 14. This CDR3 is 15 amino acids long. Germline V gene lookup returns CDR1 SQVTM and CDR2 ANQGSEA. CDR3 sequence: CSAGPTSQGGTEAFF. The CDR3 DNA reads TGCAGCGCGGGCCCCACTTCACAGGGGGGCACTGAAGCTTTCTTT.

The rearrangement joins TRBV7-9 to TRBJ1-1, with 9 bases that match TRBD1. After removal of 5 bases from V and 2 bases from J, the junction contained 6 bases not matched to a gene. The germline gives CDR1 SEHNR, CDR2 FQNEAQ (reference sequence). The CDR3 length is 15 residues. CDR3 region: CASSLGTGGNTEAFF. For the CDR3, the DNA is TGTGCCAGCAGCCTCGGCACAGGGGGCAACACTGAAGCTTTCTTT.

The chain links TRBV5-1 to TRBJ2-7; a weak D match, TRBD2 (6 bases). V shed 2 bases and J shed 0 bases, with 12 bases lying between them. From germline, CDR1 is SGHRS and CDR2 YFSETQ. This CDR3 has 15 residues. Written as DNA, the CDR3 is TGCGCCAGCAGCTTAGAGACTAGTCCCTCCTACGAGCAGTACTTC. This encodes CASSLETSPSYEQYF.

The V gene is TRBV27, the J gene TRBJ2-7; D may be TRBD1 (6 bases). V dropped 5 bases and J dropped 2 bases, with 16 bases sitting between them. From germline, CDR1 is MNHEY and CDR2 SMNVEV (reference sequence). The CDR3 has 15 amino acids. This CDR3 reads CASSPVGGSAYEQYF. DNA of the CDR3: TGTGCCAGCAGTCCAGTTGGGGGCTCGGCCTACGAGCAGTACTTC.

V gene TRBV9 combines with J gene TRBJ1-2, with D tentatively TRBD1 (6 bases). Trimming shortened V by 8 bases and J by 0 bases, and 17 bases separated the two germline ends. This CDR3 region has 15 residues. CDR1 is SGDLS, CDR2 YYNGEE, per germline. DNA for the CDR3: TGTGCCAGTACCCGAACAGGGACCTCTAACTATGGCTACACCTTC. Amino acids: CASTRTGTSNYGYTF.

The gene calls are TRBV7-6 and TRBJ2-1; 9 bases are shared with TRBD2. Trimming removed 5 bases from V and 8 bases from J; junction bases left unmatched: 10. CDR3 size: 15 residues. The germline gives CDR1 SGHVS, CDR2 FNYEAQ. As DNA, the CDR3 is TGTGCCAGCAGCCCGCGGGGGGGCCAATTAGATGAGCAGTTCTTC. Translating gives CASSPRGGQLDEQFF.

The chain joins TRBV3-1 to TRBJ2-4; D is perhaps TRBD2 (6 bases). CDR3 length: 18 residues. Trimming removed 0 bases from V and 7 bases from J, with 22 bases in between. Germline V lookup: CDR1 LGHDT, CDR2 YNNKEL (reference sequence). CDR3 loop: CASSQDLLLGGPRNIQYF. The CDR3 region has the DNA TGTGCCAGCAGCCAAGATCTATTATTGGGAGGCCCGAGGAACATTCAGTACTTC. The whole variable domain, remainder taken from reference TRBV3-1 and TRBJ2-4, is DTAVSQTPKYLVTQMGNDKSIKCEQNLGHDTMYWYKQDSKKFLKIMFSYNNKELIINETVPNRFSPKSPDKAHLNLHINSLELGDSAVYFCASSQDLLLGGPRNIQYFGAGTRLSVL.

This clonotype was picked up a small number of times. This chain joins TRBV29-1 and TRBJ2-7, with 11 bases matching TRBD2. Germline V lookup: CDR1 SQVTM, CDR2 ANQGSEA. V lost 8 bases and J lost 6; bases outside the gene matches: 6. CDR3 length equals 12 residues. Written as DNA, the CDR3 is TGCAGCACCACTAGCGGGGGAGGCGAGCAGTACTTC. Protein: CSTTSGGGEQYF.

The chain uses TRBV9 and TRBJ2-1; TRBD1 matches at 7 bases. The CDR3 consists of 16 residues. The germline V gene has CDR1 SGDLS and CDR2 YYNGEE. The trim removed 2 bases at V and 0 bases at J, leaving 5 bases unmatched. The CDR3 nucleotides read TGTGCCAGCAGCGTCGGACAGGTGAGCTCCTACAATGAGCAGTTCTTC. This encodes CASSVGQVSSYNEQFF.

The chain carries TRBV4-2 and TRBJ2-5, with a tentative D call TRBD1 (5 bases). CDR1 is LGHNA, CDR2 YNFKEQ, per germline. Trimming took 4 bases from V and 3 from J, leaving 12 bases between them. The CDR3 extends over 14 amino acids. The CDR3 coding sequence is TGTGCCAGCAGCCTCGACAGTACAGAAGAGACCCAGTACTTC. This gives the protein CASSLDSTEETQYF.

CDR3 DNA: TGTGCCAGTAGTACGACGGGGACAGGGAATGAGGAGGATGGCTACACCTTC. Protein sequence: CASSTTGTGNEEDGYTF. The genes are TRBV19 and TRBJ1-2; 9 bases map to TRBD1. This CDR3 region has 17 residues. V shed 4 bases, J shed 6 bases, and the junction held 15 bases outside the gene matches. Germline V gene sequence: CDR1 LNHDA, CDR2 SQIVND (reference sequence).